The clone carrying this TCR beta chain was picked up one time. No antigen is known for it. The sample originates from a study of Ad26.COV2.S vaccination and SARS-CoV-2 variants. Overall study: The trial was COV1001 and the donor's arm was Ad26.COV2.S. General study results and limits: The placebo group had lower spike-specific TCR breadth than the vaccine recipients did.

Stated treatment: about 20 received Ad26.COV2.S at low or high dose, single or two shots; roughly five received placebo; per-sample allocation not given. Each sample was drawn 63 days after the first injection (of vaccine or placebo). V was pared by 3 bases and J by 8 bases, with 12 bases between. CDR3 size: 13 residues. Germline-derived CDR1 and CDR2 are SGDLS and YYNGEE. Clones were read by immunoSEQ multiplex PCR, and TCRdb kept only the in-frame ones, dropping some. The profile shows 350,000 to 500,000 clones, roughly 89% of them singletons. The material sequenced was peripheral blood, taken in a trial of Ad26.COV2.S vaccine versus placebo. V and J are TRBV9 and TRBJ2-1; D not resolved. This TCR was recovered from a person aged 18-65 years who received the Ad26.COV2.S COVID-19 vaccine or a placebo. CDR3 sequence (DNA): TGTGCCAGCAGCGCTAATTCCCGCTATGAGCAGTTCTTC. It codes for CASSANSRYEQFF.